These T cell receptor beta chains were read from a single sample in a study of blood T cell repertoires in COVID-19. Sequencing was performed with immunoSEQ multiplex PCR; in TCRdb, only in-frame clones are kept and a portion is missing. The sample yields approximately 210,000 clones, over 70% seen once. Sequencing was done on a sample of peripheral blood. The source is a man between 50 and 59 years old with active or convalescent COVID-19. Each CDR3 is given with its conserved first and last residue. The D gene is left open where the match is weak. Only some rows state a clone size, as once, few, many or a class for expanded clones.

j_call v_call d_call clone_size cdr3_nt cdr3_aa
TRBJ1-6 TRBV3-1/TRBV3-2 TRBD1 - TGTGCCAGCAGCCAACACCGACAGGGTGGTTCCTCACCCCTCCACTTT CASSQHRQGGSSPLHF
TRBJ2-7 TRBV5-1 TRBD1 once TGCGCCAGCAGCCTTCACCGGGACAGGGGCCACGAGCAGTACTTC CASSLHRDRGHEQYF
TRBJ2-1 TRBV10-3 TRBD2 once TGTGCCATCAGTGACCTAGCGGGACTAGCGGGGGGCCCCGAAGGTGTCAATGAGCAGTTCTTC CAISDLAGLAGGPEGVNEQFF
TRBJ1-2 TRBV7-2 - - TGTGCCAGCAGCTTAGTTGGTATCGGACAGCGGTATGGCTACACCTTC CASSLVGIGQRYGYTF
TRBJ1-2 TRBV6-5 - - TGTGCCAGCAAGCGGGAAAGAGATAACTATGGCTACACCTTC CASKRERDNYGYTF
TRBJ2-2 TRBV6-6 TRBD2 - TGTGCCAGCAGTCCCGGGGGGACTAGCGGTAACACCGGGGAGCTGTTTTTT CASSPGGTSGNTGELFF
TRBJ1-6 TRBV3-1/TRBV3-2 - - TGTGCCAGCAGCCGGGTGGTCGGGGGTTCACCCCTCCACTTT CASSRVVGGSPLHF
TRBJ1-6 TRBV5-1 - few TGCGCCAGCAGCTTGACGTCAGGGTATAATTCACCCCTCCACTTT CASSLTSGYNSPLHF
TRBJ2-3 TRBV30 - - TGTGCCTGGAGTAAGATAGGCACAGATACGCAGTATTTT CAWSKIGTDTQYF
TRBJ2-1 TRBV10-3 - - TGTGCCATCTCATACAGTGGCAATGAGCAGTTCTTC CAISYSGNEQFF
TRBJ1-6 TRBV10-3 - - TGTGCCATCAGCAGGGGAAGGGAGAATTCACCCCTCCACTTT CAISRGRENSPLHF
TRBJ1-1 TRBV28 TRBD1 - TGTGCCAGCAGTTTAGACCCTCAGGGGGCACAAGGCAACACTGAAGCTTTCTTT CASSLDPQGAQGNTEAFF
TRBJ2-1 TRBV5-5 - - TGTGCCAGCAGCTTGGAGGACAGATCCTACAATGAGCAGTTCTTC CASSLEDRSYNEQFF
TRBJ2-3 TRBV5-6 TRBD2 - TGTGCCAGCAGCTCTACGGGGGGAGATACGCAGTATTTT CASSSTGGDTQYF
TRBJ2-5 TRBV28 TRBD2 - TGTGCCAGCAGTTCAGCGGGGGGGCAGGAGACCCAGTACTTC CASSSAGGQETQYF
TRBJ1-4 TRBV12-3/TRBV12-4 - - TGTGCCAGCGGGGGCACAGATCCAGAAAAACTGTTTTTT CASGGTDPEKLFF
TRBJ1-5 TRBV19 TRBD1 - TGTGCCAGTAGTTCCCCGGGACAGGGGGCGGGTCAGCCCCAGCATTTT CASSSPGQGAGQPQHF
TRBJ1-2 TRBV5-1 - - TGCGCCAGCAGCTTGAGTGCGGGGGCGGAGGATGGCTACACCTTC CASSLSAGAEDGYTF
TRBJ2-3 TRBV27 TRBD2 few TGTGCCAGCAGTTTCCGGGGGACTAGCGGGCATTTCCCAGATACGCAGTATTTT CASSFRGTSGHFPDTQYF
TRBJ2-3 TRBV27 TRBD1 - TGTGCCAGCAGTTCCCGGGACAGCCGCACAGATACGCAGTATTTT CASSSRDSRTDTQYF
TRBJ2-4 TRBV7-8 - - TGTGCCAGCAGCTTAGGTAGTTCGATAGCCAAAAACATTCAGTACTTC CASSLGSSIAKNIQYF
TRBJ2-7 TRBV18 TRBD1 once TGTGCCAGCTCTCGGGACAGGGACTCCTACGAGCAGTACTTC CASSRDRDSYEQYF
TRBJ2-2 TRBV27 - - TGTGCCAGCAGTTCAAACACCGGGGAGCTGTTTTTT CASSSNTGELFF
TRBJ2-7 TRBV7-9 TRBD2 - TGTGCCAGCAGCCCGGAGACTAGCGGGGGCCCGAGCTCCTACGAGCAGTACTTC CASSPETSGGPSSYEQYF
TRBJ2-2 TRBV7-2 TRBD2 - TGTGCCAGCAGCTTAGTGGGGACTAGCGGCACCGGGGAGCTGTTTTTT CASSLVGTSGTGELFF
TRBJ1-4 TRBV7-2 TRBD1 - TGTGCCAGCAGCCGTGGGGCCGGGACAGAAAATGAAAAACTGTTTTTT CASSRGAGTENEKLFF
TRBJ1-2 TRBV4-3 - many TGCGCCAGCAGCCAAGATCCCGAGGCCACTAACTATGGCTACACCTTC CASSQDPEATNYGYTF
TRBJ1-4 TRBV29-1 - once TGCAGCGCCGGGTCCGGGGCAACTAATGAAAAACTGTTTTTT CSAGSGATNEKLFF
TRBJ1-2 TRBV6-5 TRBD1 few TGTGCCAGCAGTTACGCTGGGACAGGGATTAACTATGGCTACACCTTC CASSYAGTGINYGYTF
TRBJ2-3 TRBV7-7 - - TGTGCTAGCAGCTTAGGAAGCGCCAGCACAGATACGCAGTATTTT CASSLGSASTDTQYF
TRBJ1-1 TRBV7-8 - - TGTGCCAGCAGCTTGTTCAAGAACACTGAAGCTTTCTTT CASSLFKNTEAFF
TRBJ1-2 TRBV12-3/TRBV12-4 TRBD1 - TGTGCCAGCAGTTTATTCTACAGGGGTGGCTACACCTTC CASSLFYRGGYTF
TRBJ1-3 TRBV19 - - TGTGCCAGTAGTATTGCGGGCTCCCTTAGCTCTGGAAACACCATATATTTT CASSIAGSLSSGNTIYF
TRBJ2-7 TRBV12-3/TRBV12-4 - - TGTGCCAGCAGTTTAGTGGGGGGCGAGCAGTACTTC CASSLVGGEQYF
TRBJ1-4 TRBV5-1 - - TGCGCCAGCTCCCTTCCCTCGGGGGGTAATGAAAAACTGTTTTTT CASSLPSGGNEKLFF
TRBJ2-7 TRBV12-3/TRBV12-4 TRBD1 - TGTGCCAGCATACAGGGGTCTTCCTACGAGCAGTACTTC CASIQGSSYEQYF